Each of the 28 T cell receptor beta chains below was sequenced from the same sample in a study of blood T cell repertoires in COVID-19. Profiling relied on immunoSEQ multiplex PCR, and the TCRdb table lists in-frame clones only, not all of them. The sample has some 110,000 clones; roughly 80% are singletons. Sample: peripheral blood. The receptor set was obtained from a woman aged 80 or over with acute or convalescent COVID-19.

V is TRBV7-6 and J is TRBJ2-1; 9 bases align to TRBD1. From germline, CDR1 is SGHVS and CDR2 FNYEAQ. Trimming took 5 bases from V and 9 from J; bases not matched to a gene: 11. The CDR3 runs 15 residues. The CDR3 DNA reads as TGTGCCAGCAGCGTAACAGGGGGCTGGGGTGGTGAGCAGTTCTTC. It codes for CASSVTGGWGGEQFF.

The genes are TRBV29-1 and TRBJ1-4, with unresolved D. Per germline, CDR1 SQVTM and CDR2 ANQGSEA. The CDR3 spans 12 residues. Trimming stripped 7 bases from V and 6 bases from J, with 12 bases between. As DNA, the CDR3 is TGCAGCGGAAAGGAGATAGATGAAAAACTGTTTTTT. Translating it yields CSGKEIDEKLFF. Complete variable domain (other parts from reference TRBV29-1 and TRBJ1-4): SAVISQKPSRDICQRGTSLTIQCQVDSQVTMMFWYRQQPGQSLTLIATANQGSEATYESGFVIDKFPISRPNLTFSTLTVSNMSPEDSSIYLCSGKEIDEKLFFGSGTQLSVL.

This chain uses TRBV12-5 with TRBJ2-3; possibly TRBD1 for D (7 bases). Trimming took 2 bases from V and 2 from J, leaving 14 bases between them. The CDR3 loop spans 16 amino acids. The V gene's germline CDR1 is LGHNT and CDR2 FRNRAP. The CDR3 DNA follows: TGTGCTAGTGGTTTGAGGAGGGGGCGAGCCACAGATACGCAGTATTTT. Amino acids: CASGLRRGRATDTQYF.

The chain combines TRBV4-1 with TRBJ2-7; D may be TRBD1 (6 bases). This CDR3 has 13 amino acids. V lost 3 bases to trimming and J lost 3 bases, with 9 bases between them. The germline V gene has CDR1 MGHRA and CDR2 YSYEKL. CDR3 sequence: CASSQTGYYEQYF. The CDR3 region has the DNA TGCGCCAGCAGCCAGACAGGTTACTACGAGCAGTACTTC.

Only one count was recorded for this clone. The chain couples TRBV11-2 to TRBJ1-1; D is ambiguous. CDR1 is SGHAT and CDR2 is FQNNGV in the germline V gene. Trimming removed 1 base at V and 1 base at J, with 4 bases between. This CDR3 contains 13 residues. This chain's CDR3 is CASSLGQNTEAFF. CDR3 coding DNA: TGTGCCAGCAGCTTAGGTCAGAACACTGAAGCTTTCTTT.

The V call is TRBV15, the J call TRBJ2-1; TRBD2 matches 9 bases. The CDR3 has 14 residues. Germline-derived CDR1 and CDR2 are LNHNV and YYDKDF (reference sequence). V trimming: 5 bases; J trimming: 7 bases; junction bases outside the gene matches: 6. CDR3 in amino acids: CATSGRLAANEQFF. DNA of the CDR3: TGTGCCACCAGCGGCAGACTAGCGGCTAATGAGCAGTTCTTC.

CDR3 DNA sequence: TGCGCCAGCAGCTTGGTGGCTAGCGGGGAGGGGGAGACCCAGTACTTC. It specifies CASSLVASGEGETQYF. The chain uses TRBV5-1 and TRBJ2-5; 9 bases are shared with TRBD2. CDR1 is SGHRS, CDR2 YFSETQ, per germline. V gave up 0 bases and J gave up 5 bases; unmatched junction bases: 8. CDR3 length: 16 amino acids.

This chain connects TRBV2 to TRBJ1-2; 10 bases map to TRBD1. The CDR3 has 13 amino acids. The trim removed 6 bases at V and 2 bases at J, leaving 0 bases unmatched. Germline assignment: CDR1 SNHLY and CDR2 FYNNEI. The DNA for the CDR3 is TGTGCCAGCAGGGGACAGGGGAACTATGGCTACACCTTC. This codes for CASRGQGNYGYTF.

This clone occurred once. This sequence joins TRBV6-1 and TRBJ2-3; 14 nucleotides line up with TRBD2. This CDR3 contains 16 residues. J lost 3 bases, V lost 3 bases, and 2 bases had no gene match. Germline values: CDR1 MNHNS, CDR2 SASEGT. This chain's CDR3 is CASSDGTSGRTDTQYF. CDR3 sequence (DNA): TGTGCCAGCAGTGACGGGACTAGCGGGAGAACAGATACGCAGTATTTT.

This chain links TRBV5-4 with TRBJ2-3; 11 positions agree with TRBD2. The CDR3 spans 15 residues. Germline-derived CDR1 and CDR2 are SGHNT and YYREEE (reference sequence). The ends lost 4 bases at V and 4 bases at J; junction bases unmatched: 5. This CDR3 is CASSIPGLAADTQYF. The CDR3 region has the DNA TGTGCCAGCAGCATCCCGGGACTAGCGGCAGATACGCAGTATTTT.

This clone is a singleton in its sample. V is TRBV29-1 and J is TRBJ1-2; D might be TRBD1 (5 bases). With 4 bases removed from V and 5 bases from J, the gap between germline ends came to 14 bases. Germline CDR1 reads SQVTM; CDR2 reads ANQGSEA. The CDR3 has 13 residues. The CDR3 DNA sequence: TGCAGCGTTGGAGGAGGGGAGGATTATGGCTACACCTTC. Amino acids: CSVGGGEDYGYTF.

This clone was observed a few times. The chain uses TRBV29-1 and TRBJ2-3, with 8 bases that match TRBD1. This CDR3 has 13 residues. Germline assignment: CDR1 SQVTM and CDR2 ANQGSEA. The V segment lost 8 bases and the J segment 0 bases; nucleotides outside the gene matches: 4. CDR3: CSIGTGSTDTQYF. For the CDR3, the DNA is TGCAGCATAGGGACAGGTAGCACAGATACGCAGTATTTT.

The V call is TRBV19, the J call TRBJ1-1; unclear D gene. The germline V and J ends were trimmed by 5 bases and 0 bases, with 10 bases remaining between them. This CDR3 has 14 amino acids. Germline V gene sequence: CDR1 LNHDA, CDR2 SQIVND (reference sequence). For the CDR3, the DNA is TGTGCCAGTAGTCCAAGCGGGTTGAACACTGAAGCTTTCTTT. Translation gives CASSPSGLNTEAFF.

This chain uses TRBV5-4 with TRBJ2-7, with 7 bases matching TRBD1. Per the germline V gene, CDR1 is SGHNT and CDR2 is YYREEE (reference sequence). The CDR3 sequence is 15 residues long. J lost 1 base, V lost 4 bases, and 8 bases had no gene match. Here the CDR3 DNA reads TGTGCCAGCAGCATTGGTGTACAGGGGTCCTACGAGCAGTACTTC. Protein: CASSIGVQGSYEQYF.

This clone was counted a few times. CDR3 protein: CASSSGTGAHEQYV. The CDR3 DNA follows: TGTGCCAGCAGTTCCGGGACAGGGGCCCACGAGCAGTACGTC. J is TRBJ2-7 and V is TRBV6-2 or TRBV6-3; 10 positions match TRBD1. The trim removed 4 bases at V and 5 bases at J, leaving 5 bases unmatched. Per germline, CDR1 MNHEY and CDR2 SVGEGT. The CDR3 contains 14 residues.

The chain links TRBV5-6 to TRBJ1-2, with D tentatively TRBD1 (5 bases). Germline V CDR1 and CDR2: SGHDT, YYEEEE. The germline V and J ends were trimmed by 3 bases and 4 bases, with 10 bases remaining between them. The CDR3 extends over 13 amino acids. The CDR3 bases are TGTGCCAGCAGCTCACAGGAAACCTATGGCTACACCTTC. The encoded protein is CASSSQETYGYTF.

J is TRBJ2-7 and V is TRBV2; maybe TRBD1 (5 bases). Germline lookup yields CDR1 SNHLY and CDR2 FYNNEI. V was clipped by 3 bases and J by 1 base, with 13 bases between them. This CDR3 is built from 15 residues. The CDR3 here is CASSDPRTSSYEQYF. The CDR3, as DNA: TGTGCCAGCAGTGACCCCCGGACAAGTTCCTACGAGCAGTACTTC.

The chain couples TRBV4-3 to TRBJ2-2, with D possibly matching TRBD2 (6 bases). CDR1 is LGHNA, CDR2 YSLEER, per germline. V dropped 0 bases and J dropped 4 bases, with 9 bases sitting between them. The CDR3 loop spans 15 amino acids. The CDR3: CASSQDHGSTGELFF. In DNA form, the CDR3 reads TGCGCCAGCAGCCAAGACCACGGGAGCACCGGGGAGCTGTTTTTT.

The CDR3 loop reads CASSRDRGSNQPQHF. CDR3 bases: TGCGCCAGCAGCCGAGACAGGGGAAGCAATCAGCCCCAGCATTTT. The rearrangement joins TRBV4-3 to TRBJ1-5, with 8 bases aligning to TRBD1. This CDR3 is built from 15 residues. Germline V gene sequence: CDR1 LGHNA, CDR2 YSLEER. Trimming at V came to 4 bases and at J to 1 base, leaving 3 bases not matched to a gene.

The V call is TRBV2, the J call TRBJ1-2; 8 positions agree with TRBD1. Trimming at V came to 7 bases and at J to 4 bases, leaving 8 bases not matched to a gene. Germline V lookup: CDR1 SNHLY, CDR2 FYNNEI. The CDR3 has 14 amino acids. The CDR3 DNA sequence: TGTGCCAGCATCCCGGACAGGGCCTCCTATGGCTACACCTTC. Its protein is CASIPDRASYGYTF.

This clone was seen a single time. The gene calls are TRBV24-1 and TRBJ1-5, with 7 bases matching TRBD1. The CDR3 totals 15 residues. Germline assignment: CDR1 KGHDR and CDR2 SFDVKD. J gave up 4 bases and V 5 bases, and 7 bases lay outside the gene matches. The CDR3 sequence: CATSGNGGQNQPQHF. The CDR3 DNA is TGTGCCACCAGTGGGAATGGGGGACAGAATCAGCCCCAGCATTTT.

The chain uses TRBV3-1 (or the pseudogene TRBV3-2) and TRBJ1-2; a weak D match, TRBD1 (6 bases). Germline lookup yields CDR1 LGHDT and CDR2 YNNKEL (reference sequence). The CDR3 runs to 15 residues. Trimming took off 6 bases at V and 1 base at J, with 15 bases between the two ends. CDR3 coding DNA: TGTGCCAGCAGACCATCCCAGGGGCGTAACTATGGCTACACCTTC. Amino acid sequence: CASRPSQGRNYGYTF.

The rearrangement joins TRBV5-1 to TRBJ1-6, with D possibly TRBD1 on 6 matching bases. The V gene's germline CDR1 is SGHRS and CDR2 YFSETQ. Trimming took off 6 bases at V and 9 bases at J, with 19 bases between the two ends. This CDR3 is built from 15 residues. The CDR3 DNA follows: TGCGCCAGCAAAGATACAGGGACCATTACTTCACCCCTCCACTTT. As protein: CASKDTGTITSPLHF. Drawing the rest from reference TRBV5-1 and TRBJ1-6, the complete variable domain is KAGVTQTPRYLIKTRGQQVTLSCSPISGHRSVSWYQQTPGQGLQFLFEYFSETQRNKGNFPGRFSGRQFSNSRSEMNVSTLELGDSALYLCASKDTGTITSPLHFGNGTRLTVT.

The chain links TRBV7-9 to TRBJ1-1; D is unresolved. Germline V gene sequence: CDR1 SEHNR, CDR2 FQNEAQ (reference sequence). The CDR3 runs to 14 residues. V was shortened by 7 bases and J by 1 base, with 13 bases between the two germline ends. The CDR3 nucleotides are TGTGCCAGCAATCCCGGTCGCCCGAACACTGAAGCTTTCTTT. Its protein product is CASNPGRPNTEAFF.

The rearrangement uses TRBV5-1 and TRBJ2-5; 9 positions agree with TRBD1. The CDR3 consists of 15 residues. CDR1 and CDR2 from the germline V gene are SGHRS and YFSETQ. V dropped 7 bases and J dropped 2; count of bases not matched to a gene: 9. CDR3 in amino acids: CASGGQGPHQETQYF. The CDR3 nucleotides read TGCGCCAGCGGGGGACAGGGACCCCATCAAGAGACCCAGTACTTC.

The chain is built from TRBV21-1 and TRBJ1-4. TRBV21-1 is marked as a pseudogene. This CDR3 has 15 residues. CDR3 nucleotide sequence: TGTGCCAGCAGCAGAGGTCAGAGGCCAAATGAAAAACTGTTTTTT. Protein sequence: CASSRGQRPNEKLFF.

The V gene is TRBV9, the J gene TRBJ1-4, with TRBD1 matching 9 bases. The V and J ends lost 3 bases and 3 bases, in that order; junction bases with no gene match: 3. Germline V gene data show CDR1 as SGDLS and CDR2 as YYNGEE. The CDR3 covers 15 residues. The CDR3 protein is CASSAHRGPNEKLFF. Here the CDR3 DNA reads TGTGCCAGCAGCGCCCACAGGGGGCCTAATGAAAAACTGTTTTTT.

This clone was observed a single time. This chain links TRBV3-1 (or the pseudogene TRBV3-2) with TRBJ1-6; D unclear. Trimming took off 7 bases at V and 4 bases at J, with 8 bases between the two ends. CDR1 is LGHDT and CDR2 is YNNKEL in the germline V gene (reference sequence). This CDR3 spans 13 amino acids. The CDR3 loop is CASTSSYNSPLHF. The CDR3, as DNA: TGTGCCAGCACCTCCAGTTATAATTCACCCCTCCACTTT.